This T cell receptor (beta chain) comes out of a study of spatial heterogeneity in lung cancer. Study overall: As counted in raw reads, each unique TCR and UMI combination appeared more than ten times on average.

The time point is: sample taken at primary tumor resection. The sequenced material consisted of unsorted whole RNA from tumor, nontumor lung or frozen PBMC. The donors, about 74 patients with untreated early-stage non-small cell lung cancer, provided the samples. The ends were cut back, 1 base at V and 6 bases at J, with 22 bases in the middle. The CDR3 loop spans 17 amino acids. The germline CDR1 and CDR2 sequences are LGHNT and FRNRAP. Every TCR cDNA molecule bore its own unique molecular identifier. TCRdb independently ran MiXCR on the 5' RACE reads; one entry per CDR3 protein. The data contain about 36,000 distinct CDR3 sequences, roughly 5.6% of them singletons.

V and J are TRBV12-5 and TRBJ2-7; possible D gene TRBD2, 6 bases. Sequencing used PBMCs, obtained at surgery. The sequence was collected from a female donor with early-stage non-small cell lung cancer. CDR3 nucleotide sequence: TGTGCTAGTGGTTTGGAACCCACGCCGGGAGCGGACGGCGAGCAGTACTTC. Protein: CASGLEPTPGADGEQYF.